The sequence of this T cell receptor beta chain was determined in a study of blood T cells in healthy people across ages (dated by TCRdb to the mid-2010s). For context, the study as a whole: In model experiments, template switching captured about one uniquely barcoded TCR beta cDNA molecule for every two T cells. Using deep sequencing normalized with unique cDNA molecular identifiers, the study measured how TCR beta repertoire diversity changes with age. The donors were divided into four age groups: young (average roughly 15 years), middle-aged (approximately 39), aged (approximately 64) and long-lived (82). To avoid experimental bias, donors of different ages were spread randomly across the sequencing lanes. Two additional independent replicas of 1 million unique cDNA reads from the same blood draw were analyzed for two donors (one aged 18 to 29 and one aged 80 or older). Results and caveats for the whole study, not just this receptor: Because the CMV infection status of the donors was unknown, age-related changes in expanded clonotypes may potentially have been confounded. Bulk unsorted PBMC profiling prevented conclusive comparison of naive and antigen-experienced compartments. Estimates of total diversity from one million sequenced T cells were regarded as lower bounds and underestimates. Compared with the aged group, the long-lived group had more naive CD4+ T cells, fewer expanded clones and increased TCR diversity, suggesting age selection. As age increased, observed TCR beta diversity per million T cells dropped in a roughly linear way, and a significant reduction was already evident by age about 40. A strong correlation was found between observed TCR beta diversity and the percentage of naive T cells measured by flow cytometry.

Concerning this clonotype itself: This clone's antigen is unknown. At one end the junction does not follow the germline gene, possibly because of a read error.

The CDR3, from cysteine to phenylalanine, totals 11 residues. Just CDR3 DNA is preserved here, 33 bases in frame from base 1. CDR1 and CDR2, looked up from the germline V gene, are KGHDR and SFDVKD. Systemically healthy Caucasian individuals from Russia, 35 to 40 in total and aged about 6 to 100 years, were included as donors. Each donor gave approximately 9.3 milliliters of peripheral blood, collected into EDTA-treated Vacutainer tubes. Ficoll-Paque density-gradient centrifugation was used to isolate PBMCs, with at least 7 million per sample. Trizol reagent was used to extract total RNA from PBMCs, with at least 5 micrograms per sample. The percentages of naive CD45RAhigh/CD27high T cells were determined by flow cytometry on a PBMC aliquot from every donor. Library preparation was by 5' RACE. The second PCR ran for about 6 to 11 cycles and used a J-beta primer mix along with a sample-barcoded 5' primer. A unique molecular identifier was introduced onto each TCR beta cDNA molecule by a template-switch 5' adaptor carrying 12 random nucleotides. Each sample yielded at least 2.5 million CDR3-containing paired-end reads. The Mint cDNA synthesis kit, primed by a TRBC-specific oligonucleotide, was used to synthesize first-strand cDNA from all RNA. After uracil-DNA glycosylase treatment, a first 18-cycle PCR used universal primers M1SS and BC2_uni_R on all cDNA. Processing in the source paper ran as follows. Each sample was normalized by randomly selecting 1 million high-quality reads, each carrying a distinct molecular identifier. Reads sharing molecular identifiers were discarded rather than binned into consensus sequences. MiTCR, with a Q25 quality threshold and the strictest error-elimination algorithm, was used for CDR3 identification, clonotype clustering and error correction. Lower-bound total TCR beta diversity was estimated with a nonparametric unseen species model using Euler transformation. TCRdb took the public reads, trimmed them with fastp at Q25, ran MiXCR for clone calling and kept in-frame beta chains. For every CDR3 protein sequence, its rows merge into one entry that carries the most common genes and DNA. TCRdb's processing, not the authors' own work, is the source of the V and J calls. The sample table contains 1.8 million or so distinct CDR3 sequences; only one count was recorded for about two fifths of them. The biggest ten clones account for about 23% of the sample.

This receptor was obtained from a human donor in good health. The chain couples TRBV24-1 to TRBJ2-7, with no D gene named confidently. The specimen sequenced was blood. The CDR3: CATRDWNEQYF. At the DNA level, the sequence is TGTGCCACCAGGGATTGGAACGAGCAGTACTTC.